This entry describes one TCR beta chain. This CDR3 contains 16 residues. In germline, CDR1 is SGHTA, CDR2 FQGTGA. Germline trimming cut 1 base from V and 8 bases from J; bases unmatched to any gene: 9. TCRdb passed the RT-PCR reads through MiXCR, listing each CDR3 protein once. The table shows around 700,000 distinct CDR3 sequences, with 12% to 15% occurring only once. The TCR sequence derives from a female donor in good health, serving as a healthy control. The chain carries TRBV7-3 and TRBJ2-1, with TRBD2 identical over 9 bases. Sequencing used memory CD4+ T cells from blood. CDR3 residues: CASSLMSGGGAYEQFF. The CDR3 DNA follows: TGTGCCAGCAGCTTAATGTCTGGCGGGGGGGCCTATGAGCAGTTCTTC.